These 9 T cell receptor beta chains originate from one sample sequenced in a study of blood T cell repertoires in COVID-19. Here immunoSEQ multiplex PCR was the method, and the copy in TCRdb shows in-frame clones only, minus some. In the table there are about 81,000 clones, roughly nine tenths of which are singletons. Sequencing input: peripheral blood. These receptors were collected from a woman aged 45-60 years in a cohort sampled during active COVID-19.

The V call is TRBV6-5, the J call TRBJ1-6; D may be TRBD1 (6 bases). V lost 7 bases and J 8 bases, leaving 15 bases between the germline ends. CDR3 length equals 14 residues. Germline lookup yields CDR1 MNHEY and CDR2 SVGAGI. The CDR3 DNA reads as TGTGCCAGCAACAACAGGGCGGGGGATTCACCCCTCCACTTT. Encoded protein: CASNNRAGDSPLHF.

The chain is built from TRBV7-6 and TRBJ2-1; D might be TRBD2 (5 bases). Trimming took off 1 base at V and 4 bases at J, with 8 bases between the two ends. Germline loops: CDR1 SGHVS, CDR2 FNYEAQ. This CDR3 has 14 residues. The CDR3 here is CASSLEERYNEQFF. CDR3 bases: TGTGCCAGCAGCTTAGAGGAGCGGTACAATGAGCAGTTCTTC.

The V gene is TRBV6-1, the J gene TRBJ1-5; 7 nucleotides agree with TRBD1. Looked up from germline, CDR1 is MNHNS and CDR2 is SASEGT. V lost 3 bases to trimming and J lost 9 bases; unmatched junction nucleotides: 2. The CDR3 loop spans 12 amino acids. CDR3 DNA: TGTGCCAGCAGTGAGAGGACAGGGCCCCAGCATTTT. This sequence encodes CASSERTGPQHF.

V is TRBV11-3 and J is TRBJ1-6; the D gene is possibly TRBD1 (5 bases). The ends were cut back, 2 bases at V and 0 bases at J, with 14 bases in the middle. Looked up from germline, CDR1 is SGHNT and CDR2 is YENEEA. The CDR3 totals 18 residues. The CDR3 protein is CASSLFGAASSYNSPLHF. In DNA, the CDR3 is TGTGCCAGCAGCTTATTTGGGGCGGCAAGCTCCTATAATTCACCCCTCCACTTT.

The chain joins TRBV9 to TRBJ2-7; a possible D gene is TRBD1 (5 bases). The germline V and J ends were trimmed by 4 bases and 5 bases, with 16 bases remaining between them. This CDR3 region has 14 residues. Germline V gene lookup returns CDR1 SGDLS and CDR2 YYNGEE. The CDR3 nucleotides are TGTGCCAGCAGCCCCAGGACACGAATCCACGAGCAGTACTTC. Its protein is CASSPRTRIHEQYF.

This chain links TRBV10-2 with TRBJ2-5, with TRBD2 identical over 15 bases. The V gene end was trimmed by 0 bases and the J gene end by 4 bases; junction bases not matched to a gene: 3. Germline V gives CDR1 WSHSY, CDR2 SAAADI. This CDR3 contains 17 residues. CDR3 nucleotides: TGCGCCAGCAGTGAGTCGGGACTAGCGGGAGGACGAGAGACCCAGTACTTC. Translation: CASSESGLAGGRETQYF.

V is TRBV3-1 (or the pseudogene TRBV3-2) and J is TRBJ2-5; 7 bases fit TRBD2. Germline V gives CDR1 LGHDT, CDR2 YNNKEL (reference sequence). This CDR3 region has 15 residues. The J segment lost 3 bases and the V segment lost 3 bases, leaving 7 bases of the junction unmatched. As DNA, the CDR3 is TGTGCCAGCAGCCACTGGGGAGGGGAAAAAGAGACCCAGTACTTC. Amino acid sequence: CASSHWGGEKETQYF.

The V gene is TRBV28, the J gene TRBJ1-4; D might be TRBD1 (5 bases). The CDR3 spans 17 residues. The ends were cut back, 4 bases at V and 0 bases at J, with 15 bases in the middle. Per germline, CDR1 MDHEN and CDR2 SYDVKM. CDR3 in amino acids: CASSSKLQGATNEKLFF. DNA for the CDR3: TGTGCCAGCAGTTCGAAACTGCAGGGCGCAACTAATGAAAAACTGTTTTTT.

This rearrangement joins TRBV12-5 to TRBJ1-1; tentative D call: TRBD1 (6 bases). This CDR3 comprises 14 residues. Trimming cost V 2 bases and J 0 bases, with 7 bases left between them. Germline V gene sequence: CDR1 LGHNT, CDR2 FRNRAP. The CDR3 protein is CASGLTGMNTEAFF. DNA of the CDR3: TGTGCTAGTGGTTTGACAGGGATGAACACTGAAGCTTTCTTT.